This T cell receptor (beta chain) was sequenced for a study of memory B cells and T cells in multiple sclerosis. Separate sequencing covered autoproliferating (CFSE-dim) and non-proliferating (CFSE-high) T cells from stimulus-free culture. Replicate wells were pooled after more than 6 days of stimulus-free culture of 40 million to 65 million CFSE-labeled PBMCs. Without exogenous stimuli, about 0.51 uM CFSE-labeled PBMCs were cultured serum-free. This CDR3 has 16 residues. The ends were cut back, 3 bases at V and 5 bases at J, with 16 bases in the middle. The germline V gene has CDR1 SGHAT and CDR2 FQNNGV. Assay used: immunoSEQ multiplex PCR; TCRdb lists only in-frame clones, some missing. The data contain 40,000 to 50,000 clones, over 75% of them singletons. Findings and limits, study-wide: Normalization was needed because clone-set size differences affected shared clonotype counts.

For this clone: Its antigen is unknown.

V gene TRBV11-2 combines with J gene TRBJ2-2, with D possibly TRBD1 on 6 matching bases. The sequenced sample consisted of PBMCs from blood kept in culture. This TCR was sampled from a human donor with multiple sclerosis. CDR3 protein: CASSFGGQTLTGELFF. Here the CDR3 DNA reads TGTGCCAGCAGCTTTGGTGGACAGACCCTTACCGGGGAGCTGTTTTTT.